The 13 T cell receptor beta chains reported below all come from one sample, sequenced in a study of spatial heterogeneity in lung cancer. Time point reported: sample taken at primary tumor resection. One entry per CDR3 protein results from TCRdb running MiXCR on the 5' RACE reads. The sample yields about 78,000 distinct CDR3 sequences, 8% seen once. The specimen was PBMCs, collected at surgery. These receptors were obtained from a male donor with early-stage non-small cell lung cancer.

The chain combines TRBV30 with TRBJ2-7, with 7 bases identical to TRBD1. CDR1 and CDR2 from the germline V gene are GTSNPN and SVGIG (reference sequence). CDR3 length: 13 amino acids. The trim removed 2 bases at V and 9 bases at J, leaving 10 bases unmatched. DNA for the CDR3: TGTGCCTGGAGTTACTTCGGGGACAGAAGGCAGTACTTC. This sequence encodes CAWSYFGDRRQYF.

There are many counts of this clonotype. The chain uses TRBV6-2 or TRBV6-3 and TRBJ1-1, with D maybe TRBD1 (5 bases). The ends were cut back, 8 bases at V and 4 bases at J, with 11 bases in the middle. The CDR3 covers 12 residues. Germline V gives CDR1 MNHEY, CDR2 SVGEGT. In DNA form, the CDR3 reads TGTGCCAGCCAACAGGTAGTCACTGAAGCTTTCTTT. As protein: CASQQVVTEAFF.

The CDR3 reads CASSPLGGSSYNEQFF. For the CDR3, the DNA is TGTGCCAGCAGTCCCCTCGGTGGAAGCTCCTACAATGAGCAGTTCTTC. The chain recombines TRBV27 with TRBJ2-1; D remains unclear. This CDR3 is 16 amino acids long. V was cut by 5 bases and J by 0 bases, with 14 bases left in between. From germline, CDR1 is MNHEY and CDR2 SMNVEV (reference sequence).

The rearrangement joins TRBV5-1 to TRBJ2-1, with no clear D. The CDR3 is made up of 13 amino acids. V was clipped by 0 bases and J by 4 bases, with 5 bases between them. Germline V gene sequence: CDR1 SGHRS, CDR2 YFSETQ. CDR3 amino acids: CASSLDLYNEQFF. DNA for the CDR3: TGCGCCAGCAGCTTGGACCTATACAATGAGCAGTTCTTC.

This clonotype was seen repeatedly, ten times or more. The chain joins TRBV4-2 to TRBJ2-3; D possibly matches TRBD1 or TRBD2 (5 bases each). In germline, CDR1 is LGHNA, CDR2 YNFKEQ. The CDR3 totals 14 residues. V lost 5 bases, J lost 5 bases, and 14 bases lay in between. This CDR3 reads CASSTGGPGDTQYF. The CDR3 DNA is TGTGCCAGCAGCACTGGGGGACCGGGAGATACGCAGTATTTT.

This clonotype occurred many times. The chain employs TRBV19 and TRBJ2-1, with D possibly TRBD1 on 5 matching bases. In germline, CDR1 is LNHDA, CDR2 SQIVND (reference sequence). The V end was cut by 5 bases, the J end by 4 bases, with 12 bases between. The CDR3 totals 14 residues. The CDR3 loop reads CASSADRIYNEQFF. CDR3 nucleotides: TGTGCCAGTAGTGCTGACAGAATTTACAATGAGCAGTTCTTC.

This clonotype was found many times. This chain links TRBV12-3 or TRBV12-4 with TRBJ2-1; a weak D match, TRBD1 (7 bases). CDR3 length equals 15 residues. Trimming pared 2 bases from V and 3 bases from J, leaving 11 bases between. CDR3 amino acids: CASSLPGGIYNEQFF. The CDR3 bases are TGTGCCAGCAGTTTACCAGGGGGGATCTACAATGAGCAGTTCTTC.

This clonotype was seen ten or more times. The rearrangement links TRBV7-9 to TRBJ2-1, with TRBD2 identical over 10 bases. The CDR3 consists of 16 residues. CDR1 and CDR2 from the germline V gene are SEHNR and FQNEAQ (reference sequence). V shed 5 bases and J 3 bases; nucleotides not matched to a gene: 7. The chain's CDR3 is CASSTDSGRHYNEQFF. The CDR3 nucleotides are TGTGCCAGCAGCACCGATAGCGGGAGGCACTACAATGAGCAGTTCTTC.

The chain carries TRBV3-1 and TRBJ2-7; a weak D match, TRBD2 (6 bases). Germline CDR1 reads LGHDT; CDR2 reads YNNKEL (reference sequence). The CDR3 has 14 residues. V was shortened by 6 bases and J by 0 bases, with 12 bases between the two germline ends. This chain's CDR3 is CASSRGTSSYEQYF. Here the CDR3 DNA reads TGTGCCAGCAGTCGCGGGACCAGCTCCTACGAGCAGTACTTC.

The chain uses TRBV7-8 and TRBJ2-2; D call uncertain. CDR1 is SGHVS, CDR2 FQNEAQ, per germline. V dropped 1 base and J dropped 6 bases, with 9 bases sitting between them. The CDR3 covers 14 residues. The CDR3 region has the DNA TGTGCCAGCAGCTTAGAATTGGTTGCCGGGGAGCTGTTTTTT. Translating gives CASSLELVAGELFF.

The sample holds many counts of this clonotype. The chain employs TRBV4-1 and TRBJ2-5; D may match TRBD1 or TRBD2 (5 bases each). The CDR3 is 16 residues long. The germline gives CDR1 MGHRA, CDR2 YSYEKL. Trimming stripped 5 bases from V and 5 bases from J, with 21 bases between. CDR3 DNA sequence: TGCGCCAGCAGCTCCTCCTCCCGGGACCCCGACGAGACCCAGTACTTC. As protein: CASSSSSRDPDETQYF.

This chain uses TRBV5-1 with TRBJ1-1, with TRBD1 as a possible D gene (6 bases). Germline CDR1 SGHRS, CDR2 YFSETQ. There are 14 residues in the CDR3. V was cut by 4 bases and J by 0 bases, with 10 bases left in between. CDR3 DNA sequence: TGCGCCAGCAGCCGGGACACAATGAACACTGAAGCTTTCTTT. Its protein product is CASSRDTMNTEAFF.

This rearrangement joins TRBV7-2 to TRBJ1-1, with D unclear. Trimming cost V 1 base and J 0 bases, with 9 bases left between them. The CDR3 covers 15 residues. Germline values: CDR1 SGHTA, CDR2 FQGNSA. The CDR3 nucleotides read TGTGCCAGCAGCTTAGGTAGTGGGATGAACACTGAAGCTTTCTTT. Encoded protein: CASSLGSGMNTEAFF. Filled out from reference TRBV7-2 and TRBJ1-1, the complete variable domain reads GAGVSQSPSNKVTEKGKDVELRCDPISGHTALYWYRQSLGQGLEFLIYFQGNSAPDKSGLPSDRFSAERTGGSVSTLTIQRTQQEDSAVYLCASSLGSGMNTEAFFGQGTRLTVV.